The clone carrying this T cell receptor (beta chain) has a count of ten or more. Its antigen is undetermined. The CDR3 is 19 residues long. Trimming at V came to 0 bases and at J to 2 bases, leaving 10 bases not matched to a gene. CDR1 and CDR2 (germline): GTSNPN, SVGIG (reference sequence). This entry comes from a study of T cell repertoires in cytomegalovirus infection. Study as a whole: An indication of both CMV infection and matching HLA type came from public TCR beta signatures.

General observations from the study: It was HLA-C-restricted CMV-specific TCR beta clonotypes that dominated the response ex vivo.

MiXCR, run by TCRdb on the reads, gives a single entry per CDR3 protein. The sample shows tens of thousands of distinct CDR3 sequences, 20% to 30% of them seen only once. The chain links TRBV30 to TRBJ2-5, with TRBD2 matching 15 bases. The sequenced sample was CD8+ T cells from cultured PBMCs, obtained from culture after CMV antigen stimulation. The TCR originated in a human donor in good health (CMV status not recorded). Some clones in this sample may be carry-over from other donors' samples. CDR3 sequence (DNA): TGTGCCTGGAGTGTAAGAGAGGGACTAGCGGGGGGCCTACAAGAGACCCAGTACTTC. Amino acid sequence: CAWSVREGLAGGLQETQYF.